This T cell receptor beta chain is drawn from a study of OX40 agonist ivuxolimab in advanced cancers. On the study more broadly: The patients got ivuxolimab, which is an agonistic anti-OX40 (CD134) antibody.

With respect to this clone: The antigen remains undetermined.

The protocol was immunoSEQ multiplex PCR, while the TCRdb copy is restricted to in-frame clones and leaves out a portion. The data show about 67,000 clones, with approximately 81% seen just once and around 2% held by the top ten. Study outcomes and limitations: The 0.1-3.0 mg/kg partial responders had among the lowest clonal expansion. Low normalized T-cell clonal expansion was also seen in some nonresponders. Expanded clones were, on average, more numerous among CD8+ T cells than CD4+.

Trimming pared 0 bases from V and 0 bases from J, leaving 20 bases between. This CDR3 is built from 19 residues. CDR1 MNHEY and CDR2 SMNVEV come from the germline V gene (reference sequence). V usage is TRBV27 and J usage is TRBJ2-5; D perhaps matches TRBD1 (6 bases). The source was CD4+ or CD8+ T cells sorted from blood, collected in a trial of the OX40 agonist ivuxolimab. The receptor's source is an adult with an advanced solid tumor such as melanoma, head and neck, liver or kidney cancer. CDR3: CASSLSLSDRRTHQETQYF. Written as DNA, the CDR3 is TGTGCCAGCAGTTTATCCTTATCTGACAGGCGGACCCACCAAGAGACCCAGTACTTC.